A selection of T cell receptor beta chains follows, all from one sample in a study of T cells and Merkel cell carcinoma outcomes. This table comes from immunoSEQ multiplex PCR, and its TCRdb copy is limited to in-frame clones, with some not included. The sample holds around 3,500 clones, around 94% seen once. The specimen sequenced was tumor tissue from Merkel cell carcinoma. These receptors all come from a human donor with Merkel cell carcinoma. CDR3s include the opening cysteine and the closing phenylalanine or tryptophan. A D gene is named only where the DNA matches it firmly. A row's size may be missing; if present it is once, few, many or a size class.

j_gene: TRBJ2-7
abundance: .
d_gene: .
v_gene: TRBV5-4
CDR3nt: TGTGCCAGCAGCTTAGGGCAGGGGGGTTCCTACGAGCAGTACTTC
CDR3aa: CASSLGQGGSYEQYF

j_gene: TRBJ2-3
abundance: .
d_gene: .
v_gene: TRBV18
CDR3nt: TGTGCCAGCTCGCACGATCCCCCGGACAGGGAGGGTACAGATACGCAGTATTTT
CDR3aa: CASSHDPPDREGTDTQYF

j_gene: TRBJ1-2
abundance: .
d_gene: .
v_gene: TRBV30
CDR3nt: TGTGCCTGGAAGGGACCTAGTCTGGCCGGCTACACTTTC
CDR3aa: CAWKGPSLAGYTF

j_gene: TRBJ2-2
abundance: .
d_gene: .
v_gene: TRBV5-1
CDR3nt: TGCGCCAGCAACCTTGTGGCCTCCTCACCGAACACCGGGGAGCTGTTTTTT
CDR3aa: CASNLVASSPNTGELFF

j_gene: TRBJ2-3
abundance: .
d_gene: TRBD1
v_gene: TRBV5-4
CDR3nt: TGTGCCAGCAGCTTGGGCCCGGGACAGGGGACAGATACGCAGTATTTT
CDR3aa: CASSLGPGQGTDTQYF

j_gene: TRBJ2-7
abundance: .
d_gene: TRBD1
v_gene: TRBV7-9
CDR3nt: TGTGCCAGCAGCCGTACAGGGGGCGAAAACTACGAGCAGTACTTC
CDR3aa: CASSRTGGENYEQYF

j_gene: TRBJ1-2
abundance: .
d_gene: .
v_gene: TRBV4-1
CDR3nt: TGCGCCAGCAGCCAAGAATCGAACTATGGCTACACCTTC
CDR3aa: CASSQESNYGYTF

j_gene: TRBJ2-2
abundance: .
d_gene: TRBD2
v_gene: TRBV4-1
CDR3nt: TGCGCCAGCAGCCAGCCCCCGGGACTAGCTAGCAGGGAGCTGTTTTTT
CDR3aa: CASSQPPGLASRELFF

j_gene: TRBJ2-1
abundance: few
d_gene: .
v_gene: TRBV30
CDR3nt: TGTGCCTGGACTAGGAGCTCCTACAATGAGCAGTTCTTC
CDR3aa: CAWTRSSYNEQFF

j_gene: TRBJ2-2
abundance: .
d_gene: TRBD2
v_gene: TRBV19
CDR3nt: TGTGCCAGTAGATGGGGGAGGGCCGACACCGGGGAGCTGTTTTTT
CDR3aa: CASRWGRADTGELFF

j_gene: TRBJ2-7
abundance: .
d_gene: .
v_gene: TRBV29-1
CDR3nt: TGCAGCGTTGAGGCCGAAGGGCAGGGCTACGAGCAGTACTTC
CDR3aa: CSVEAEGQGYEQYF

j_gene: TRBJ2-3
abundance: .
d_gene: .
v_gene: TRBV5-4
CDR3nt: TGTGCCAGCAGCTTTATAGGGTCAGATACGCAGTATTTT
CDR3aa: CASSFIGSDTQYF

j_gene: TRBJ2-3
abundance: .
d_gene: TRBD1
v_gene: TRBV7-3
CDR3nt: TGTGCCAGCAGCTCGCGACAGGGGGACACAGATACGCAGTATTTT
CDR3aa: CASSSRQGDTDTQYF

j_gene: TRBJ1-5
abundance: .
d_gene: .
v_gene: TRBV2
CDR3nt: TGTGCCAGCAGTGAAGCGGGAGTAAGGAACGGGCCCCAGCATTTT
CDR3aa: CASSEAGVRNGPQHF

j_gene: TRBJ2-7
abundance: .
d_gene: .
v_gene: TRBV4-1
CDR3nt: TGCGTCAGCAGCCAAGAAGGCTTCGGGGCCTCGTACGAGCAGTACTTC
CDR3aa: CVSSQEGFGASYEQYF

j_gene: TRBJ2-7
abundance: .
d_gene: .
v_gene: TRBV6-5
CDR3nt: TGTGCCAGCAGTTACTCGGGCTCCGGGTCCTACGAGCAGTACTTC
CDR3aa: CASSYSGSGSYEQYF

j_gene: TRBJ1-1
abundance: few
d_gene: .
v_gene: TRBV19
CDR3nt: TGTGCCAGTAGGCTTACAGGGTACACTGAAGCTTTCTTT
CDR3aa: CASRLTGYTEAFF

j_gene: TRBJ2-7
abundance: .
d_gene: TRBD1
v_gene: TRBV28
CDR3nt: TGTGCCAGCAGTTTTGGTACAGGGGTGTGCAACGAGCAGTACTTC
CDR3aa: CASSFGTGVCNEQYF

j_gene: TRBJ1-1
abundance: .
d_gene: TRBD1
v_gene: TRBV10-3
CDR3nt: TGTGCCATCAGACGTCTACAGGGGGCTGTCGACACTGAAGCTTTCTTT
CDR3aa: CAIRRLQGAVDTEAFF

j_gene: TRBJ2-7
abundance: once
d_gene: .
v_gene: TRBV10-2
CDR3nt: TGCGCCAGCAGTGAGTACGGGGCTAGCAGCGGCTACGAGCAGTACTTC
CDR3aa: CASSEYGASSGYEQYF

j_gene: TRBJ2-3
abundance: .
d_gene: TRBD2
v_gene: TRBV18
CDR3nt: TGTGCCAGCTCACCCTCCGGGACTAGCGGGACGCTCGCGCAGTATTTT
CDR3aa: CASSPSGTSGTLAQYF

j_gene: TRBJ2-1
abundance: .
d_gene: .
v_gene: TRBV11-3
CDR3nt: TGTGCCAGCAGCCTCAGCGGACTAACAAACAATGAGCAGTTCTTC
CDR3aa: CASSLSGLTNNEQFF

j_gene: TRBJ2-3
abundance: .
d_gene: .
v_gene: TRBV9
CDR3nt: TGTGCCAGCAGCGTAGCCGGGAGACGGACAGATACGCAGTATTTT
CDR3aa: CASSVAGRRTDTQYF

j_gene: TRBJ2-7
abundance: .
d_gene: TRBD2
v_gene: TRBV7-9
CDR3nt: TGTGCCAGCAGCCCCTTGGGGCTAGCGGGAGTCGAGCAGTACTTC
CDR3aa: CASSPLGLAGVEQYF

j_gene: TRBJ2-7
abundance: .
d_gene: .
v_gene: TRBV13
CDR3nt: TGTGCCAGCAGCTCCGACAGATATCCCTACGAGCAGTACTTC
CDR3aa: CASSSDRYPYEQYF

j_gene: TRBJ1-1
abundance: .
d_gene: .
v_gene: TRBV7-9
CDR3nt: TGTGTCAGCCGGGGGGCGAACACTGAAGCTTTCTTT
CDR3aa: CVSRGANTEAFF

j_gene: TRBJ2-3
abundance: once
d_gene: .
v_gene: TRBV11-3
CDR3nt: TGTGCCAGCAGCTTATTTGGGGGTCTAGAAGATACGCAGTATTTT
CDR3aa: CASSLFGGLEDTQYF

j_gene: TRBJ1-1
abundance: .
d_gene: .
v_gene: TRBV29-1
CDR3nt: TGCAGCGTTGCCACGCGGGGCACTGAAGCTTTCTTT
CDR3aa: CSVATRGTEAFF

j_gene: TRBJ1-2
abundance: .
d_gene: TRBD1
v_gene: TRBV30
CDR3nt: TGTGCCTGGAGGGACAGGGCGATGGGCGGCTACACCTTC
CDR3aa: CAWRDRAMGGYTF

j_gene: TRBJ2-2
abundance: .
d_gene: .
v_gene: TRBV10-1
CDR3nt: TGCGCCAGCAGCCAGGAGGTTAACACCGGGGAGCTGTTTTTT
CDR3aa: CASSQEVNTGELFF

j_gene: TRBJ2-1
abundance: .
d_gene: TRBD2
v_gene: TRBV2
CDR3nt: TGTGCCAGCAGTTCTAAGCGGGAGGGTCCTAATGAGCAGTTCTTC
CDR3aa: CASSSKREGPNEQFF

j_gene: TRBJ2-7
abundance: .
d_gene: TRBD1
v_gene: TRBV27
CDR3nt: TGTGCCAGCCTGCCAGGGGGCGTACGGCAGTACTTC
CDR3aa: CASLPGGVRQYF

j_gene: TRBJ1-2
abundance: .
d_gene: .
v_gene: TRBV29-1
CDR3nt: TGCAGCGTTGAAGGGTCTAATGGCGGCTACACCTTC
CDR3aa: CSVEGSNGGYTF

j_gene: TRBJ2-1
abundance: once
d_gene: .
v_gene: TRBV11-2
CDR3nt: TGTGCCAGCAGCTTCACCCGGGACGCATACAATGAGCAGTTCTTC
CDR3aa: CASSFTRDAYNEQFF

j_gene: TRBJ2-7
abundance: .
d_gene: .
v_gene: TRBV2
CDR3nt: TGTGCCAGCGAGGGTATGGCCTCCTACGAGCAGTACTTC
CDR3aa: CASEGMASYEQYF

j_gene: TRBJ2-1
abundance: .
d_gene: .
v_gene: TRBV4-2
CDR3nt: TGTGCCAGCAGCCCCGAGGACAGTTACAATGAGCAGTTCTTC
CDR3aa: CASSPEDSYNEQFF

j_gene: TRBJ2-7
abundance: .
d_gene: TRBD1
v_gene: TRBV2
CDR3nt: TGTGCCAGCAGTCCCGGGACAGCCTACGAGCAGTACTTC
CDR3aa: CASSPGTAYEQYF

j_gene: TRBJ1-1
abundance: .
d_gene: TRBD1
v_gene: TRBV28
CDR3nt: TGTGCCAGCAGTTTAACGGGGACAGGTAACACTGAAGCTTTCTTT
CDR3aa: CASSLTGTGNTEAFF

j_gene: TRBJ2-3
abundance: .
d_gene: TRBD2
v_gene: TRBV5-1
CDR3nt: TGCGCCAGCAACCCCCTAGGGACGGGAGGCTATACAGATACGCAGTATTTT
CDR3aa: CASNPLGTGGYTDTQYF

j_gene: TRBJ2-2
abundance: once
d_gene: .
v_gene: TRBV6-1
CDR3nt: TGTGCCAGCAGTGATATTCGGGGGCGCGGCACCGGGGAGCTGTTTTTT
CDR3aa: CASSDIRGRGTGELFF

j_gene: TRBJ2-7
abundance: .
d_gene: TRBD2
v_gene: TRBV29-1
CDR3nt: TGCAGCGTTGAAACTAGCGGGATTCCCTACGAGCAGTACTTC
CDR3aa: CSVETSGIPYEQYF

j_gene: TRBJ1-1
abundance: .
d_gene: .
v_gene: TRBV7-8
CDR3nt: TGTGCCAGCAGCTTCTCTCCGTTCGGGACTGAAGCTTTCTTT
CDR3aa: CASSFSPFGTEAFF

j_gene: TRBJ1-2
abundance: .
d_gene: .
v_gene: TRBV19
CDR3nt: TGTGCCAGTAGTCATCGGGACGCAAACTATGGCTACACCTTC
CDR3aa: CASSHRDANYGYTF

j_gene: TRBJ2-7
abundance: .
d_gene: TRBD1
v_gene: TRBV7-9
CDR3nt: TGTGCCAGCAGTTATACGGACAGGGGATCCTACGAGCAGTACTTC
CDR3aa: CASSYTDRGSYEQYF

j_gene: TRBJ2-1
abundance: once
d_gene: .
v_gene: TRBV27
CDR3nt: TGTGCCAGCAGTTTATCATTCCCCCAAGTCTCTACCCCGTTCTTC
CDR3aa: CASSLSFPQVSTPFF

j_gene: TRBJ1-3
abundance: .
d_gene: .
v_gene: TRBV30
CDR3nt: TGTGCCTGGAGTGTACAGAAAAACACCATATATTTT
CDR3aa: CAWSVQKNTIYF

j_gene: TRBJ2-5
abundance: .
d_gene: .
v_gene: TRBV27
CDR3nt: TGTGCCAGCAGCTCAGAGTTGACAGAAGAGACCCAGTACTTC
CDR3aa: CASSSELTEETQYF

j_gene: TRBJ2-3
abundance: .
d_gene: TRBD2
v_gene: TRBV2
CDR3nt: TGTGCCAGCAGTGAAAGCCTAGCGGGGGGGCAAGGAATCACAGATACGCAGTATTTT
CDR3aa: CASSESLAGGQGITDTQYF

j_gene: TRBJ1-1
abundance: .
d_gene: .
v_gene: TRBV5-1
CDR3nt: TGCGCCAGCAGCTTGGGGGGGGGACTGAACACTGAAGCTTTCTTT
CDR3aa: CASSLGGGLNTEAFF

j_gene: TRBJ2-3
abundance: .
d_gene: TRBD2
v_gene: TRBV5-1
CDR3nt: TGCGCCAGCAGTCTTCAGGGACTAGCGGGGGCTAGCACAGATACGCAGTATTTT
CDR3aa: CASSLQGLAGASTDTQYF

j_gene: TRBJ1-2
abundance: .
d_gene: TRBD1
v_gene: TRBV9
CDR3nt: TGTGCCAGCAGTGCTGACTGGACAGGGGCAGGTGGCTACACCTTC
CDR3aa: CASSADWTGAGGYTF

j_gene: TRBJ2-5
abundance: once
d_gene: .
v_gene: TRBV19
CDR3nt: TGTGCCAGTAGTTTGACGGGAGAGGAGACCCAGTACTTC
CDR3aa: CASSLTGEETQYF

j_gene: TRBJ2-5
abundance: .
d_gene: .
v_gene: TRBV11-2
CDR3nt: TGTGCCAGCAGCCGTTCTCGCCAAGAGACCCAGTACTTC
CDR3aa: CASSRSRQETQYF

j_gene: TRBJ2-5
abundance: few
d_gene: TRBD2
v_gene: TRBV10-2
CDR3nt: TGCGCCAGTTTACTTAGCGGGAGCTTCCAAGAGACCCAGTACTTC
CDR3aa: CASLLSGSFQETQYF

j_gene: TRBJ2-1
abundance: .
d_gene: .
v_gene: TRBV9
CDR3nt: TGTGCCAGCAGCGTAGGGGGCCTCGCCTTCAATGAGCAGTTCTTC
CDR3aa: CASSVGGLAFNEQFF

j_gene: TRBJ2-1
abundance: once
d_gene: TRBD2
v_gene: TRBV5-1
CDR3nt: TGCGCCAGCAGCTTGATACAGACTCCGGGACTAGCGGAGCAGTTCTTC
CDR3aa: CASSLIQTPGLAEQFF

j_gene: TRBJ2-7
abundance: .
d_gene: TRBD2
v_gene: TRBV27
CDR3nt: TGTGCCAGCAGTTTAGGCAGCGGGGAGCTCTACGAGCAGTACTTC
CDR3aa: CASSLGSGELYEQYF